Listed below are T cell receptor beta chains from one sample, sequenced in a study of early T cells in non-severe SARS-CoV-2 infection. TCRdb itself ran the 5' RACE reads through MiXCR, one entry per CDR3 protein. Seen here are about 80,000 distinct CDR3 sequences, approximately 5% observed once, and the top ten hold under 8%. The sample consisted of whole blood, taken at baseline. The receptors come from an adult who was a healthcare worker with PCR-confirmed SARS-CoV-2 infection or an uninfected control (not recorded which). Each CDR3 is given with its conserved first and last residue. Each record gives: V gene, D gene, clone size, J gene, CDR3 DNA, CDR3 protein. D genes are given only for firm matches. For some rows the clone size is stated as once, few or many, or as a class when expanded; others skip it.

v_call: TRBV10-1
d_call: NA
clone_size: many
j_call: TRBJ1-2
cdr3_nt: TGCGCCAGCAGTGAAACCGGCAATTCTGGCTACACCTTC
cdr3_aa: CASSETGNSGYTF

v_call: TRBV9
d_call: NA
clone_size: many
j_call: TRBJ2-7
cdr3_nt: TGTGCCAGCTCCAAAGAGGGGATCTACGAGCAGTACTTC
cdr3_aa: CASSKEGIYEQYF

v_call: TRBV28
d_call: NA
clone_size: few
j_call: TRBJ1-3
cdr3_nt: TGTGCCAGCAGCCGGGGCCACTCTGGAAACACCATATATTTT
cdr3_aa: CASSRGHSGNTIYF

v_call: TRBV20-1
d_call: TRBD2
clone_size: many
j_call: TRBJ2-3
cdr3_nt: TGCAGAGCGCTTACTAGCGGGTTGACAGATACGCAGTATTTT
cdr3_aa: CRALTSGLTDTQYF

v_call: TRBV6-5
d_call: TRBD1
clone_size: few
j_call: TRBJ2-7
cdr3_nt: TGTGCCAGCACTAGGGGGACAGGGTCCTACGAGCAGTACTTC
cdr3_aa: CASTRGTGSYEQYF

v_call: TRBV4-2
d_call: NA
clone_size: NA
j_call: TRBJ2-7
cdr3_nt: TGTGCCAGCAGCCAAGGACAGAACTACGAGCAGTACTTC
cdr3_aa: CASSQGQNYEQYF

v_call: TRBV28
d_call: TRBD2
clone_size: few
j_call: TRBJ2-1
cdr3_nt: TGTGCCGCCCAGACAGCCCCGGGTCTAGCGGGAGGGCAGAGTGAGCAGTTCTTC
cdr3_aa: CAAQTAPGLAGGQSEQFF

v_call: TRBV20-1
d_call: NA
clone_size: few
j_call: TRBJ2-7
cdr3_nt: TGCAGTGCTAGTCTTGCAGGGCCCTACGAGCAGTACTTC
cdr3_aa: CSASLAGPYEQYF

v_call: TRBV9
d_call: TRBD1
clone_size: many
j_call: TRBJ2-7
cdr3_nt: TGTGCCAGCAGCCCCCGGACAGGGTTTGGAGAGCAGTACTTC
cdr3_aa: CASSPRTGFGEQYF

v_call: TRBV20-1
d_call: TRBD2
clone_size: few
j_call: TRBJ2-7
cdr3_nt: TGCAGCCCGATGACTAGCGGGATCGGCGAGCAGTACTTC
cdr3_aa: CSPMTSGIGEQYF

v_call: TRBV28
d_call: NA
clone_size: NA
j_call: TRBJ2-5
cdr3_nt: TGTGCCAGCAGTTTATTAGCGGAAACGTACCAAGAGACCCAGTACTTC
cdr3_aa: CASSLLAETYQETQYF

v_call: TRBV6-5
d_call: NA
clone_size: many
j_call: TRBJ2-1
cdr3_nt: TGTGCCAGCAGTTACTCAGGCGGACTGTACAATGAGCAGTTCTTC
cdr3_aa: CASSYSGGLYNEQFF

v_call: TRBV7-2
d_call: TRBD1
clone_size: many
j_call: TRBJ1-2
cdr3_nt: TGTGCCAGCAATAGACAGGGGGAGGGTGGCTACACCTTC
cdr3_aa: CASNRQGEGGYTF

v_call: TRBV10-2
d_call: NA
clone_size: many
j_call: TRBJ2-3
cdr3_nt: TGCGCCAGCAGACGTGGGGATTCAGATACGCAGTATTTT
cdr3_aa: CASRRGDSDTQYF

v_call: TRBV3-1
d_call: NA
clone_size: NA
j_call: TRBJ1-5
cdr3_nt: TGTGCCAGCAGCCCCTCCAGTGCGGGGTTTAGGCCCCAGCATTTT
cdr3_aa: CASSPSSAGFRPQHF

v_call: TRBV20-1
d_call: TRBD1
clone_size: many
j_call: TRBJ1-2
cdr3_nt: TGCAGTGCTAGGGGGACAGGCGAGTCTAACTATGGCTACACCTTC
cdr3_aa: CSARGTGESNYGYTF

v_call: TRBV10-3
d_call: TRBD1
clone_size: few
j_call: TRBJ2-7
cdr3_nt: TGTGCCATCAGTGTAGGGACAGACTACGAGCAGTACTTC
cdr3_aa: CAISVGTDYEQYF

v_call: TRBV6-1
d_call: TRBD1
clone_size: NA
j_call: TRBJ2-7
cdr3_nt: TGTGCCAGCAGTGAATCGCTATTACCGGGACAGGGACGGAACGAGCAGTACTTC
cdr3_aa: CASSESLLPGQGRNEQYF

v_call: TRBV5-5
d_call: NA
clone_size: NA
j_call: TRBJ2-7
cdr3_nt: TGTGCCAGCAACTTGATAGCGCGACAGGATGGCGGGCAGTACTTC
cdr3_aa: CASNLIARQDGGQYF

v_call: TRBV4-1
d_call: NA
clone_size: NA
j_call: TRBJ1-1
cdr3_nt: TGCGCCAGCAGCCCTAAAACGAACACTGAAGCTTTCTTT
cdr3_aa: CASSPKTNTEAFF

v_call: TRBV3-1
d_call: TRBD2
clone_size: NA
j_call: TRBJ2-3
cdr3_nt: TGTGCCAGCAGCCAAGCCGGGACTAGCGGTTTAATTTCAGATACGCAGTATTTT
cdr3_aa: CASSQAGTSGLISDTQYF

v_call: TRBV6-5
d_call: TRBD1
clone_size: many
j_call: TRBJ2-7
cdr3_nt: TGTGCCAGCAGTAGACGGACAGGGGGGGACGAGCAGTACTTC
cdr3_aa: CASSRRTGGDEQYF

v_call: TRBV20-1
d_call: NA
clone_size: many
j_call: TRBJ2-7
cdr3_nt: TGCAGTGCGAGGGGGGATACAGGAAACTCCTACGAGCAGTACTTC
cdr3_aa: CSARGDTGNSYEQYF

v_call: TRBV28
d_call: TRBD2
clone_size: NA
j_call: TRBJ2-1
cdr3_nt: TGTGCCAGCAGTTCTAAACTAGCGGGGAGCTACAATGAGCAGTTCTTC
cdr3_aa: CASSSKLAGSYNEQFF

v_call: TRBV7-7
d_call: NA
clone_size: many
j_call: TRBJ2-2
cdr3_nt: TGTGCCAGCAGCCGGGACACCCCCGGCGGGGAGCTGTTTTTT
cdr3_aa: CASSRDTPGGELFF

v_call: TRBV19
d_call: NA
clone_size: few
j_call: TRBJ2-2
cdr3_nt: TGTGCCAGTAGTCCCCGGGGGGCCACCGGGGAGCTGTTTTTT
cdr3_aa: CASSPRGATGELFF

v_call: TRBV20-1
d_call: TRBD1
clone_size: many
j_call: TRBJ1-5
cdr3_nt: TGCAGTGCTGCACCGACAGGGAGCAATCAGCCCCAGCATTTT
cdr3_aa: CSAAPTGSNQPQHF

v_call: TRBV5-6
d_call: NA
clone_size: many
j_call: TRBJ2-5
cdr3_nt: TGTGCCAGCAGCTCTTCCTTCGTGGGGCAAGAGACCCAGTACTTC
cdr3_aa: CASSSSFVGQETQYF

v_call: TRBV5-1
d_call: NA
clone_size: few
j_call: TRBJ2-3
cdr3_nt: TGCGCCAGCAGCTTCTTGGGGCAAAACGGAGCAGATACGCAGTATTTT
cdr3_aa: CASSFLGQNGADTQYF

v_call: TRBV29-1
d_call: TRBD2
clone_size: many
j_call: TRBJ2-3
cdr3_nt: TGCAGCGCCGTAGCGGGAGTAATAGCAGATACGCAGTATTTT
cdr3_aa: CSAVAGVIADTQYF

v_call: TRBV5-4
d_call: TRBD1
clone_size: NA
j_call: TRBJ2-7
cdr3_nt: TGTGCCAGCAGCTCCCGGGACAGGAGCTCCTACGAGCAGTACTTC
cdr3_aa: CASSSRDRSSYEQYF

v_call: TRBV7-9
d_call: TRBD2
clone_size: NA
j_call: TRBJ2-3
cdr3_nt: TGTGCCAGCAGCTTACTAGCGGGAGGGAGGACAGATACGCAGTATTTT
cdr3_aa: CASSLLAGGRTDTQYF

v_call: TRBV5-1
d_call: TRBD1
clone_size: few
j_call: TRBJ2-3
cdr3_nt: TGCGCCAGCAGCTTGGGACAGGGGAGAGATACGCAGTATTTT
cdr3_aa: CASSLGQGRDTQYF

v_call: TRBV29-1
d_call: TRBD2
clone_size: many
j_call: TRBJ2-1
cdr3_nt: TGCAGCGCCGGGACTAGCGGGAGTTATGAGCAGTTCTTC
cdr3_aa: CSAGTSGSYEQFF

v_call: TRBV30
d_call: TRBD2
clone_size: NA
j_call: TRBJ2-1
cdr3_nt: TGTGCCTGGAGTAAACTAGCGGGAGGATATGAGCAGTTCTTC
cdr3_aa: CAWSKLAGGYEQFF

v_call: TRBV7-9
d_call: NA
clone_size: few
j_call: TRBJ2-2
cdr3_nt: TGTGCCAGTCTATTTGGGGTAAACACCGGGGAGCTGTTTTTT
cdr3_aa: CASLFGVNTGELFF

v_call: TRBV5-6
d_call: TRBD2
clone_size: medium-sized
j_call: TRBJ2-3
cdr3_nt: TGTGCCAGCAGCTATGGAGGGGACTACAGGGATACGCAGTATTTT
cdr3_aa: CASSYGGDYRDTQYF

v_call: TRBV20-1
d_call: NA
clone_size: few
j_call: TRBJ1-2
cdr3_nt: TGCAGTGCTAGAGATGTTTATAACTATGGCTACACCTTC
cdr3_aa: CSARDVYNYGYTF

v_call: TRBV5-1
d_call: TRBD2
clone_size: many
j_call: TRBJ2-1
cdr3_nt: TGCGCCAGCAGCCTGAACCCCGGAGGACTAGCTGTTCAACGCTCCTACAATGAGCAGTTCTTC
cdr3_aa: CASSLNPGGLAVQRSYNEQFF

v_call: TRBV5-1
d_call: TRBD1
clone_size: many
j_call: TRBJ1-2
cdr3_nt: TGCGCCAGCAGCTTGGATTTACAGGGGGCTGGAGGCTACACCTTC
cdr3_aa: CASSLDLQGAGGYTF

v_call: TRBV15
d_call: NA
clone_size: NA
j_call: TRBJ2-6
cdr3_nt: TGTGCCACCAGCAGAGGAGGGGTTGGGGCCAACGTCCTGACTTTC
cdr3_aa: CATSRGGVGANVLTF

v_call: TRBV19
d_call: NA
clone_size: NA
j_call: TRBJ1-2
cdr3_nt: TGTGCCAGTACCATGGATAAAGGCGGTGGCTACACCTTC
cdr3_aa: CASTMDKGGGYTF

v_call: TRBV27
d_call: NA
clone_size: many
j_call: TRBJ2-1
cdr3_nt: TGTGCCAGCAGTCCCCGGCGAGGAGGGAATGAGCAGTTCTTC
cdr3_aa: CASSPRRGGNEQFF

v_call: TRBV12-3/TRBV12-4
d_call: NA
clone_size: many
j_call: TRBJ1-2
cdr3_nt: TGTGCCAGCAGTTTATCAAAGGATGGCTACACCTTC
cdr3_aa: CASSLSKDGYTF

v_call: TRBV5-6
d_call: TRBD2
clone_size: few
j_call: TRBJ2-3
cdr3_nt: TGTGCCTGCAGCGAGAAGGTAGCGGGAAGCCTTTGGGATACGCAGTATTTT
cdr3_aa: CACSEKVAGSLWDTQYF

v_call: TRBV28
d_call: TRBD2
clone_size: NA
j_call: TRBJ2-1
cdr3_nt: TGTGCCAGCAGTTTTCGTGCGGGAGTCACAACCTGGCTCTACAATGAGCAGTTCTTC
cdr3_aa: CASSFRAGVTTWLYNEQFF

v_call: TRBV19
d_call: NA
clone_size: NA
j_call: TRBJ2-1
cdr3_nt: TGTGCCAGTACTCCTCTCGTCCATAGCTCCTACAATGAGCAGTTCTTC
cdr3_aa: CASTPLVHSSYNEQFF

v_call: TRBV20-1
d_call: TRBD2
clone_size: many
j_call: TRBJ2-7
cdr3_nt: TGCAGTGCTAGAGATCAGTTACTAGCGGGAGGACAGCAGTACTTC
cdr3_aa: CSARDQLLAGGQQYF

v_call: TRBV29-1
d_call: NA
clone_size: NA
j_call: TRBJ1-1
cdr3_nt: TGCAGCGTTGGTAGAGGGGATGGGACTGAAGCTTTCTTT
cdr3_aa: CSVGRGDGTEAFF

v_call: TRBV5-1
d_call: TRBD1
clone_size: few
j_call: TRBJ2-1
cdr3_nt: TGCGCCAGCAGCCCGGGACAGGACTACAATGAGCAGTTCTTC
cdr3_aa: CASSPGQDYNEQFF

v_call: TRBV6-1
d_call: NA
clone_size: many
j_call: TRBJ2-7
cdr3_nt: TGTGCCAGCAGTGAAGGCGTAGGTTCATCCTACGAGCAGTACTTC
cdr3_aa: CASSEGVGSSYEQYF

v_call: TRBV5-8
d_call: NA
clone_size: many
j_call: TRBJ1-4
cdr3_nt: TGTGCCAGCAGCCGCACCGGGACCTTTCGAGATAATGAAAAACTGTTTTTT
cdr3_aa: CASSRTGTFRDNEKLFF

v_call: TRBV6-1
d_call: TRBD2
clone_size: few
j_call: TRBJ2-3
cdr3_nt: TGTGCCAGCAGTGAGTACCTGACTAGCGGGGCCCGGGATACGCAGTATTTT
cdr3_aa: CASSEYLTSGARDTQYF

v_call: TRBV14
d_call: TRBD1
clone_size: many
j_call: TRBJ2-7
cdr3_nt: TGTGCCAGCAGCCAAGTCGAGGGACAGGGTCTTTACGAGCAGTACTTC
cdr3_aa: CASSQVEGQGLYEQYF

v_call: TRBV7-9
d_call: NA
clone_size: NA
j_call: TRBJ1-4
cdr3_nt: TGTGCCAGCAGCCGTACGCCTGTGGAAAAACTGTTTTTT
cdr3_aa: CASSRTPVEKLFF

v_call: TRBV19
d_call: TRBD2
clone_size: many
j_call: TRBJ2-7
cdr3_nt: TGTGCCAGTAGTATCACCCTCCCGGGAGGGAGCGAGCAGTACTTC
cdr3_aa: CASSITLPGGSEQYF

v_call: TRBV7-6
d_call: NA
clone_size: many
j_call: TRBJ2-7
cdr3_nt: TGTGCCACCTTCGACATCTCCTACGAGCAGTACTTC
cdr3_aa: CATFDISYEQYF

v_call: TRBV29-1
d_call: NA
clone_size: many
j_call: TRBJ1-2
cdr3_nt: TGCAGCGTTGATACTCTCCTTAACTATGGCTACACCTTC
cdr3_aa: CSVDTLLNYGYTF